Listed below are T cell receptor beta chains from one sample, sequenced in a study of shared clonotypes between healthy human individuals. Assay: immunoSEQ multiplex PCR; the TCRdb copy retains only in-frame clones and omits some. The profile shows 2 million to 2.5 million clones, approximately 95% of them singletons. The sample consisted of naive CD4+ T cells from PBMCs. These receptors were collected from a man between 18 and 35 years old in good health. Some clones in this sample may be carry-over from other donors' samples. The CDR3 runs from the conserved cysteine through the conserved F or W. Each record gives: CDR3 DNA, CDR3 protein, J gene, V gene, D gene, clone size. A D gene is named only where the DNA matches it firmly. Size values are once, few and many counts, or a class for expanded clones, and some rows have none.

DNA: TGTGCCAGCAGCCCCCCGGCAGGGGGCTATCAGCCCCAGCATTTT; CDR3: CASSPPAGGYQPQHF; J: TRBJ1-5; V: TRBV28; D: TRBD1; size: NA
DNA: TGTGCCAGCAGCTTACCAAACAGGGGGGACACTGAAGCTTTCTTT; CDR3: CASSLPNRGDTEAFF; J: TRBJ1-1; V: TRBV7-9; D: TRBD1; size: NA
DNA: TGTGCCAGCAGCGTAGAGCAGGGGCTAGGCTATGGCTACACCTTC; CDR3: CASSVEQGLGYGYTF; J: TRBJ1-2; V: TRBV9; D: NA; size: NA
DNA: TGTGCCAGCAGCCCCAGCGGGAGGGCTAGAGAGACCCAGTACTTC; CDR3: CASSPSGRARETQYF; J: TRBJ2-5; V: TRBV7-2; D: TRBD2; size: NA
DNA: TGTGCCAGCAGGCCTTACGTATTGAGTGTAGCCACGGATGGCTACACCTTC; CDR3: CASRPYVLSVATDGYTF; J: TRBJ1-2; V: TRBV27; D: NA; size: NA
DNA: TGTGCCAGCAGCTTAACAACCACCCGACTAGCGGATAACAATGAGCAGTTCTTC; CDR3: CASSLTTTRLADNNEQFF; J: TRBJ2-1; V: TRBV7-2; D: TRBD2; size: NA
DNA: TGTGCCAGCTCAGGAGGGACCCTTTACAATGAGCAGTTCTTC; CDR3: CASSGGTLYNEQFF; J: TRBJ2-1; V: TRBV18; D: NA; size: NA
DNA: TGTGCCAGCAGTTTAGTGACTAGCGGGATTCGAGAGCAGTTCTTC; CDR3: CASSLVTSGIREQFF; J: TRBJ2-1; V: TRBV28; D: TRBD2; size: NA
DNA: TGTGCCAGTAGACGACAGGGGGTGACCACTGAAGCTTTCTTT; CDR3: CASRRQGVTTEAFF; J: TRBJ1-1; V: TRBV19; D: TRBD1; size: NA
DNA: TGCGCCAGCAGCCAATCTCGAGCGGGATACCAAGAGACCCAGTACTTC; CDR3: CASSQSRAGYQETQYF; J: TRBJ2-5; V: TRBV4-1; D: TRBD2; size: once
DNA: TGTGCCAGCAGCGTAGGGGTCCAAGGGGGCTCTGGAAACACCATATATTTT; CDR3: CASSVGVQGGSGNTIYF; J: TRBJ1-3; V: TRBV9; D: NA; size: NA
DNA: TGCGCCAGCAGTGAAGGGGCTCCGGGACTAGCGGGAGTCCATACGCAGTATTTT; CDR3: CASSEGAPGLAGVHTQYF; J: TRBJ2-3; V: TRBV10-1; D: TRBD2; size: NA
DNA: TGTGCCAGCAGCTTCGTTGAGGACAGGGACATACCTGCGAACACCGGGGAGCTGTTTTTT; CDR3: CASSFVEDRDIPANTGELFF; J: TRBJ2-2; V: TRBV7-6; D: TRBD1; size: NA
DNA: TGCAGCGTTGAGACGGGACAGGGGCAGGAGACCCAGTACTTC; CDR3: CSVETGQGQETQYF; J: TRBJ2-5; V: TRBV29-1; D: TRBD1; size: NA
DNA: TGTGCCAGCAGCTATTCTCGGACTAGCAAAGAGACCCAGTACTTC; CDR3: CASSYSRTSKETQYF; J: TRBJ2-5; V: TRBV11-2; D: TRBD2; size: NA
DNA: TGTGCCACCAGCAGAGATGTGACAGGTTATCAGCCCCAGCATTTT; CDR3: CATSRDVTGYQPQHF; J: TRBJ1-5; V: TRBV15; D: NA; size: NA
DNA: TGTGCCAGCAGCCGTAGCGGGAAAAACTACAATGAGCAGTTCTTC; CDR3: CASSRSGKNYNEQFF; J: TRBJ2-1; V: TRBV5-4; D: TRBD2; size: NA
DNA: TGTGCCAGCAGCCGGGACAGGGGGCGAGACGAGCAGTACTTC; CDR3: CASSRDRGRDEQYF; J: TRBJ2-7; V: TRBV2; D: TRBD1; size: NA
DNA: TGTGCCAGCAGCGTAGTGGGGACGGGTCAAGAGGGGACAGATACGCAGTATTTT; CDR3: CASSVVGTGQEGTDTQYF; J: TRBJ2-3; V: TRBV9; D: NA; size: once
DNA: TGTGCCAGCACCTCCCCAGGGTTAGCAGGAGCTTTCTTT; CDR3: CASTSPGLAGAFF; J: TRBJ1-1; V: TRBV6-1; D: NA; size: NA
DNA: TGTGCCAGCAGCTCGGACAGTAATTCACCCCTCCACTTT; CDR3: CASSSDSNSPLHF; J: TRBJ1-6; V: TRBV7-9; D: NA; size: NA
DNA: TGTGCCAGCAGACTGGGGGGGACAGGGGGCCGGAGCACTGAAGCTTTCTTT; CDR3: CASRLGGTGGRSTEAFF; J: TRBJ1-1; V: TRBV28; D: TRBD1; size: NA
DNA: TGTGCCAGCAGTTTACTCGGGACAGTGAAGAAAAACATTCAGTACTTC; CDR3: CASSLLGTVKKNIQYF; J: TRBJ2-4; V: TRBV28; D: TRBD1; size: NA
DNA: TGTGCCAGCAGTCGCGCACTAGCGATGGAGACCCAGTACTTC; CDR3: CASSRALAMETQYF; J: TRBJ2-5; V: TRBV6-6; D: TRBD2; size: NA
DNA: TGCGCCAGCAGCATAAGCGGGACGGGGGGAGAGACCCAGTACTTC; CDR3: CASSISGTGGETQYF; J: TRBJ2-5; V: TRBV5-1; D: TRBD2; size: NA
DNA: TGTGCCTGGAGCCAGCGGGCAGACCCGAATCAGCCCCAGCATTTT; CDR3: CAWSQRADPNQPQHF; J: TRBJ1-5; V: TRBV30; D: NA; size: NA
DNA: TGTGCCAGCTCACCACGAGACGGGAACTATGGCTACACCTTC; CDR3: CASSPRDGNYGYTF; J: TRBJ1-2; V: TRBV18; D: NA; size: NA
DNA: TGTGCCAGCAGTTTACAGGGGGGAGGAGGAAACACCATATATTTT; CDR3: CASSLQGGGGNTIYF; J: TRBJ1-3; V: TRBV28; D: TRBD1; size: NA
DNA: TGTGCCAGCAGCTGGTCCACAGGGGACTCTGGGGCCAACGTCCTGACTTTC; CDR3: CASSWSTGDSGANVLTF; J: TRBJ2-6; V: TRBV11-3; D: TRBD1; size: once
DNA: TGCGCCAGCAGCTTGTCGGCCGGCTCCTACGAGCAGTACTTC; CDR3: CASSLSAGSYEQYF; J: TRBJ2-7; V: TRBV5-1; D: NA; size: once
DNA: TGTGCCAGTAGTGCGGGAACCGAACAGCCCCAGCATTTT; CDR3: CASSAGTEQPQHF; J: TRBJ1-5; V: TRBV19; D: NA; size: NA
DNA: TGTGCCAGCAGATGGGACCCAACTAATGAAAAACTGTTTTTT; CDR3: CASRWDPTNEKLFF; J: TRBJ1-4; V: TRBV7-9; D: NA; size: once
DNA: TGTGCCAGCAGTGAATATGTCACACAAGAGACCCAGTACTTC; CDR3: CASSEYVTQETQYF; J: TRBJ2-5; V: TRBV25-1; D: NA; size: NA
DNA: TGTGCCAGCAGCTTGTCCCCCTACGAGCAGTACTTC; CDR3: CASSLSPYEQYF; J: TRBJ2-7; V: TRBV5-5; D: NA; size: NA
DNA: TGTGCCAGCAGCCTATGGCTGGGTGAGGGAACAGATACGCAGTATTTT; CDR3: CASSLWLGEGTDTQYF; J: TRBJ2-3; V: TRBV7-6; D: NA; size: NA
DNA: TGTGCCAGCAGTTACCATTCGGGGGCAGGGGCCAACGTCCTGACTTTC; CDR3: CASSYHSGAGANVLTF; J: TRBJ2-6; V: TRBV6-5; D: NA; size: NA
DNA: TGTGCCAGCAGCCCCGCCCTGAACACTGAAGCTTTCTTT; CDR3: CASSPALNTEAFF; J: TRBJ1-1; V: TRBV28; D: NA; size: NA
DNA: TGTGCCAGCAGCTGGGACAGACTATCCTACGAGCAGTACTTC; CDR3: CASSWDRLSYEQYF; J: TRBJ2-7; V: TRBV7-9; D: TRBD1; size: NA
DNA: TGTGCCAGCAGCTCCCGGACTAGCGGGCTTACTAATGAGCAGTTCTTC; CDR3: CASSSRTSGLTNEQFF; J: TRBJ2-1; V: TRBV7-8; D: TRBD2; size: NA
DNA: TGTGCCAGCAGTGGGAACCGCATCCAGCAGCCCCAGCATTTT; CDR3: CASSGNRIQQPQHF; J: TRBJ1-5; V: TRBV2; D: NA; size: NA
DNA: TGTGCCAGCAGCACCCGACCCTTCACTAGCGGAAGCCACTACGAGCAGTACTTC; CDR3: CASSTRPFTSGSHYEQYF; J: TRBJ2-7; V: TRBV7-6; D: TRBD2; size: NA